Listed below are T cell receptor beta chains from one sample, sequenced in a study of OX40 agonist ivuxolimab in advanced cancers. Produced via immunoSEQ multiplex PCR; TCRdb's table is partial and in-frame only. In the table there are about 74,000 clones, 80% to 95% of which are singletons. The sample was CD4+ or CD8+ T cells sorted from blood, taken in a trial of the OX40 agonist ivuxolimab. These receptors originate from an adult with an advanced solid tumor such as melanoma, head and neck, liver or kidney cancer. Both conserved end residues are part of each CDR3. A D gene is named only where the DNA matches it firmly. Part of the rows lack a size; the others show once, few, many or a class for expanded clones.

clone_size	d_call	cdr3_length	v_call	j_call	cdr3_aa	cdr3_nt
few	-	12	TRBV4-2	TRBJ2-7	CASSQESYEQYF	TGTGCCAGCAGCCAGGAATCCTACGAGCAGTACTTC
-	TRBD1	15	TRBV6-6	TRBJ1-1	CASSYSEGPTGEAFF	TGTGCCAGCAGTTACTCGGAAGGACCGACAGGGGAAGCTTTCTTT
-	-	13	TRBV5-4	TRBJ1-2	CASSLDSIYGYTF	TGTGCCAGCAGCTTGGACAGCATCTATGGCTACACCTTC
-	TRBD2	15	TRBV27	TRBJ2-7	CASSPEGGRAYEQYF	TGTGCCAGCAGCCCCGAGGGCGGGAGGGCCTACGAGCAGTACTTC
-	TRBD1	15	TRBV7-2	TRBJ2-7	CASSLGGTGAYEQYF	TGTGCCAGCAGCTTGGGGGGGACAGGGGCCTACGAGCAGTACTTC
once	TRBD2	15	TRBV4-1	TRBJ2-1	CASSQGLAGGNEQFF	TGCGCCAGCAGCCAAGGACTAGCGGGAGGGAATGAGCAGTTCTTC
-	TRBD2	14	TRBV18	TRBJ2-5	CASLAGHLGETQYF	TGTGCCAGCTTAGCGGGACATTTGGGAGAGACCCAGTACTTC
-	TRBD1	16	TRBV23-1	TRBJ1-1	CASSQSGDRGVTEAFF	TGCGCCAGCAGTCAATCTGGGGACAGGGGGGTTACTGAAGCTTTCTTT
-	-	15	TRBV6-5	TRBJ1-4	CASSYSGGRNEKLFF	TGTGCCAGCAGTTACTCTGGGGGGCGTAATGAAAAACTGTTTTTT
once	-	13	TRBV4-1	TRBJ2-1	CASSHPGAGEQFF	TGCGCCAGCAGCCATCCAGGTGCAGGTGAGCAGTTCTTC
-	TRBD1	15	TRBV9	TRBJ2-7	CASSVGTGVAYEQYF	TGTGCCAGCAGCGTGGGGACAGGGGTGGCCTACGAGCAGTACTTC
-	-	16	TRBV27	TRBJ1-4	CASSLSPFATNEKLFF	TGTGCCAGCAGTTTATCTCCCTTTGCAACTAATGAAAAACTGTTTTTT
-	-	15	TRBV6-5	TRBJ2-7	CASTLGAGHSYEQYF	TGTGCCAGCACCCTGGGGGCGGGCCACTCCTACGAGCAGTACTTC
once	-	13	TRBV28	TRBJ2-3	CASSQFGGDTQYF	TGTGCCAGCAGTCAGTTCGGTGGAGATACGCAGTATTTT
-	-	15	TRBV7-9	TRBJ1-2	CASSLRLDSPYGYTF	TGTGCCAGCAGCTTACGCCTGGACAGCCCCTATGGCTACACCTTC
once	TRBD1	13	TRBV7-2	TRBJ2-3	CASSWTGADTQYF	TGTGCCAGCAGCTGGACAGGGGCAGATACGCAGTATTTT
-	-	15	TRBV19	TRBJ2-7	CASSIAGQGLYEQYF	TGTGCCAGTAGCATAGCGGGACAGGGCTTGTACGAGCAGTACTTC
-	TRBD1	15	TRBV10-1	TRBJ2-7	CASSEFGDRGHEQYF	TGCGCCAGCAGTGAGTTCGGGGACAGGGGACACGAGCAGTACTTC
-	-	17	TRBV5-5	TRBJ2-1	CASSLGQGSPSYNEQFF	TGTGCCAGCAGCTTGGGGCAGGGCTCGCCGTCCTACAATGAGCAGTTCTTC
-	-	12	TRBV18	TRBJ1-1	CASSPPSFEAFF	TGTGCCAGCTCACCACCCAGCTTTGAAGCTTTCTTT
-	-	17	TRBV2	TRBJ1-4	CASSSLGSAPHNEKLFF	TGTGCCAGCAGCTCCCTGGGGTCCGCGCCTCATAATGAAAAACTGTTTTTT
-	-	15	TRBV14	TRBJ2-1	CASSHGDPPWNEQFF	TGTGCCAGCAGCCATGGGGACCCTCCTTGGAATGAGCAGTTCTTC
-	-	13	TRBV16	TRBJ1-2	CASSQSGPPGYTF	TGTGCCAGCAGCCAATCGGGTCCCCCGGGCTACACCTTC
-	TRBD2	15	TRBV11-1	TRBJ2-5	CASSLEPSGAETQYF	TGTGCCAGCAGCTTAGAGCCTAGCGGGGCCGAGACCCAGTACTTC
-	-	13	TRBV5-1	TRBJ1-2	CASSLGTVYGYTF	TGCGCCAGCAGCTTGGGGACAGTCTATGGCTACACCTTC
few	-	12	TRBV7-8	TRBJ1-2	CASSPGTPRYTF	TGTGCCAGCAGCCCCGGGACACCTCGCTACACCTTC
-	-	15	TRBV13	TRBJ1-3	CASSFPTESGNTIYF	TGTGCCAGCAGCTTCCCGACGGAGTCTGGAAACACCATATATTTT
-	TRBD2	18	TRBV7-6	TRBJ2-3	CASSYALAGGSGTDTQYF	TGTGCCAGCAGCTACGCTTTAGCGGGAGGTAGTGGGACAGATACGCAGTATTTT
-	TRBD2	16	TRBV4-1	TRBJ2-7	CASSQEPLGLALEQYF	TGCGCCAGCAGCCAAGAACCCCTCGGACTAGCCCTCGAGCAGTACTTC
-	TRBD2	15	TRBV6-5	TRBJ2-1	CASSYLAGVYNEQFF	TGTGCCAGCAGTTATCTAGCGGGAGTCTACAATGAGCAGTTCTTC
few	-	12	TRBV9	TRBJ2-2	CASSESTGELFF	TGTGCCAGCAGCGAGAGCACCGGGGAGCTGTTTTTT
-	TRBD2	16	TRBV5-1	TRBJ2-3	CASSLERWGTKDTQYF	TGCGCCAGCAGCTTGGAACGGTGGGGGACTAAGGATACGCAGTATTTT
-	-	14	TRBV27	TRBJ1-1	CASSTYREDTEAFF	TGTGCCAGCAGTACCTACAGGGAAGACACTGAAGCTTTCTTT
few	TRBD1	15	TRBV12-5	TRBJ1-5	CASGLGQGSNQPQHF	TGTGCTAGTGGTTTGGGACAGGGGAGCAATCAGCCCCAGCATTTT
-	-	13	TRBV27	TRBJ1-5	CASSLSGNQPQHF	TGTGCCAGCAGTTTATCCGGCAATCAGCCCCAGCATTTT
-	-	12	TRBV7-9	TRBJ2-1	CASSHSYNEQFF	TGTGCCAGCAGTCATTCCTACAATGAGCAGTTCTTC
-	-	12	TRBV19	TRBJ1-1	CASSTGNTEAFF	TGTGCCAGTAGTACTGGGAACACTGAAGCTTTCTTT
-	TRBD2	14	TRBV27	TRBJ2-1	CASSLLAGVWEQFF	TGTGCCAGCAGTTTACTAGCGGGAGTCTGGGAGCAGTTCTTC
-	-	13	TRBV5-6	TRBJ2-7	CASSLARPDEQYF	TGTGCCAGCAGCTTGGCGAGGCCTGACGAGCAGTACTTC
-	-	16	TRBV5-4	TRBJ2-1	CASSLVVGGPNNEQFF	TGTGCCAGCAGCTTGGTGGTGGGAGGCCCCAACAATGAGCAGTTCTTC
-	-	14	TRBV30	TRBJ2-7	CAWSVGQGTYEQYF	TGTGCCTGGAGTGTAGGCCAGGGGACTTACGAGCAGTACTTC
-	-	14	TRBV13	TRBJ2-1	CASSRRGTNLEQFF	TGTGCCAGCAGCCGGAGGGGGACTAACCTTGAGCAGTTCTTC
-	-	14	TRBV27	TRBJ1-4	CASSFIGSNEKLFF	TGTGCCAGCAGTTTCATTGGGTCTAATGAAAAACTGTTTTTT
-	-	17	TRBV7-9	TRBJ2-6	CASSSPWDGSGANVLTF	TGTGCCAGCAGCTCTCCTTGGGATGGCTCTGGGGCCAACGTCCTGACTTTC
-	-	13	TRBV6-4	TRBJ1-5	CATREGRNQPQHF	TGTGCCACCCGAGAGGGGCGGAATCAGCCCCAGCATTTT
-	-	13	TRBV6-5	TRBJ1-4	CASGPLQNEKLFF	TGTGCCAGCGGACCCCTTCAGAATGAAAAACTGTTTTTT
-	-	15	TRBV6-5	TRBJ2-3	CASSYGYGTRDTQYF	TGTGCCAGCAGTTACGGGTACGGGACACGGGATACGCAGTATTTT
-	-	13	TRBV28	TRBJ1-2	CASSPYMSYGYTF	TGTGCCAGCAGTCCCTACATGAGTTATGGCTACACCTTC
-	TRBD1	17	TRBV4-1	TRBJ1-1	CASSQDETGGLVSEAFF	TGCGCCAGCAGCCAAGATGAGACAGGGGGTCTGGTTTCTGAAGCTTTCTTT